The T cell receptor beta chain described here comes from a study of T cells in Graves' hyperthyroidism and ophthalmopathy. This clonotype was observed many times. Losses at the gene ends were 4 bases for V and 2 bases for J; bases not matched to a gene: 12. CDR3 length: 18 amino acids. Germline CDR1 reads SGDLS; CDR2 reads YYNGEE. TCR beta CDR3 sequences were amplified from RNA transcripts. With the HTBI primer set, the TCR CDR3 went through a first round of RT-PCR. TCRdb reprocessed the multiplex PCR reads with MiXCR, giving one entry per CDR3 protein. The sample holds under 400,000 distinct CDR3 sequences; about 13% are singletons and the top ten take around a tenth.

The sequencing sample was made of blood. This TCR derives from a woman under 30 with Graves' hyperthyroidism. The V gene is TRBV9, the J gene TRBJ2-3, with 11 bases lining up with TRBD2. The CDR3 DNA reads as TGTGCCAGCAGCACGGGGACTAGCGGTAGCTCGGTCACAGATACGCAGTATTTT. This codes for CASSTGTSGSSVTDTQYF.